The 21 T cell receptor beta chains given below trace back to one sample, sequenced in a study of T cell repertoires in cytomegalovirus infection. Via MiXCR, TCRdb re-called the reads, giving one row per CDR3 protein. The sample consists of some 450,000 distinct CDR3 sequences, 25% to 40% of them appearing once. Sequenced material: PBMCs. Receptor source: a human donor in good health (CMV status not recorded). Some clones in this sample may be carry-over from other donors' samples.

The V and J genes are TRBV6-4 and TRBJ2-2, with a tentative D call TRBD1 (6 bases). V was trimmed by 3 bases and J by 2 bases, leaving 10 bases between them. This CDR3 comprises 15 residues. The V gene's germline CDR1 is MRHNA and CDR2 SNTAGT. The CDR3 bases are TGTGCCAGCAGTGAATCCGGGACAAACACCGGGGAGCTGTTTTTT. Amino acids: CASSESGTNTGELFF.

In regard to this clonotype: A junction end diverges from the germline sequence, so it may reflect a read error. CDR3 nucleotides: TGTGCCAGCAGTCATACCGGGGACGGTTGGAACACTGAAGCTGTCTTT. It specifies CASSHTGDGWNTEAVF. The chain carries TRBV6-8 and TRBJ1-1; a possible D gene is TRBD1 (5 bases). The CDR3 covers 16 residues. The V gene's germline CDR1 is MNHGY and CDR2 SAAAGT.

Remarks on this clonotype: This may be a read error, as it is one base from a much larger clone. The chain combines TRBV18 with TRBJ1-5; 12 bases are a match to TRBD1. The trim removed 3 bases at V and 10 bases at J, leaving 4 bases unmatched. Germline lookup yields CDR1 KGHSH and CDR2 LQKENI. This CDR3 has 14 amino acids. CDR3 sequence: CASSPGQGAHPQHF. CDR3 nucleotides: TGTGCCAGCTCACCGGGACAGGGGGCTCATCCCCAGCATTTT.

V is TRBV20-1 and J is TRBJ1-4, with no clear D. There are 14 residues in the CDR3. With 0 bases removed from V and 5 bases from J, the gap between germline ends came to 10 bases. The germline V gene encodes CDR1 DFQATT and CDR2 SNEGSKA (reference sequence). The CDR3 bases are TGCAGTGCTAGAGAGCCCCGAGCGAATGAAAAACTGTTTTTT. Translating it yields CSAREPRANEKLFF.

This clonotype has just a few counts. The chain has TRBV12-3 or TRBV12-4 and TRBJ1-1; TRBD1 might be the D (6 bases). The CDR3 is 16 amino acids. The germline V and J ends were trimmed by 2 bases and 0 bases, with 13 bases remaining between them. CDR3 amino acids: CASSLRAGALNTEAFF. In nucleotides, the CDR3 is TGTGCCAGCAGTTTAAGGGCAGGGGCTCTGAACACTGAAGCTTTCTTT.

This chain links TRBV10-3 with TRBJ2-7; D possibly uses TRBD1 or TRBD2 (6 bases each). The germline gives CDR1 ENHRY, CDR2 SYGVKD. The CDR3 spans 13 residues. V lost 8 bases, J lost 4 bases, and 15 bases lay in between. Here the CDR3 reads CAIGGRGGYEQYF. In DNA form, the CDR3 reads TGTGCCATCGGGGGACGAGGGGGGTACGAGCAGTACTTC.

This clonotype has a count of ten or more. The chain joins TRBV11-2 to TRBJ2-2, with a weak D call TRBD1 (6 bases). The germline V gene encodes CDR1 SGHAT and CDR2 FQNNGV. The CDR3 extends over 15 amino acids. V lost 1 base, J lost 5 bases, and 11 bases lay in between. The CDR3 sequence is CASSLAARGTGELFF. In DNA form, the CDR3 reads TGTGCCAGCAGCTTAGCGGCGAGGGGGACCGGGGAGCTGTTTTTT.

The chain has TRBV7-6 and TRBJ1-3; D call uncertain. The CDR3 runs 14 residues. The germline CDR1 and CDR2 sequences are SGHVS and FNYEAQ. The V gene lost 2 bases and the J gene lost 0 bases, with 5 bases spanning the gap. This CDR3 is CASSLSDSGNTIYF. The CDR3 bases are TGTGCCAGCAGCTTATCAGACTCTGGAAACACCATATATTTT.

Details on this clonotype: This sequence may be a read error, since a much larger clone differs from it by one base. The chain employs TRBV7-2 and TRBJ2-6; D is possibly TRBD1 (5 bases). Between the trimmed V and J ends, which lost 4 bases and 4 bases, there was a span of 14 bases. The CDR3 sequence is 16 residues long. Germline V lookup: CDR1 SGHTA, CDR2 FQGNSA. In DNA, the CDR3 is TGTGCCAGCAGCTGGCAACCAGGGTTCGGGGCCAACGTCCTGACTTTC. As protein: CASSWQPGFGANVLTF.

This clonotype has at least ten counts. This chain uses TRBV7-2 with TRBJ1-2; D is possibly TRBD1 (6 bases). Trimming took 2 bases from V and 2 from J, leaving 12 bases between them. This CDR3 comprises 15 residues. Germline lookup yields CDR1 SGHTA and CDR2 FQGNSA. CDR3 nucleotide sequence: TGTGCCAGCAGCTTACGGAGGGGGGCAAACTATGGCTACACCTTC. Its translation is CASSLRRGANYGYTF.

This clonotype was recorded many times. The chain uses TRBV4-1 and TRBJ1-4; no clear D gene. The CDR3 totals 17 residues. V shed 0 bases and J shed 0 bases, with 11 bases lying between them. Germline V gene sequence: CDR1 MGHRA, CDR2 YSYEKL. The CDR3 DNA follows: TGCGCCAGCAGCCAAGATCGGGCCCGCTCAACTAATGAAAAACTGTTTTTT. This gives the protein CASSQDRARSTNEKLFF.

The chain couples TRBV7-2 to TRBJ2-3, with unresolved D. This CDR3 has 14 residues. Trimming removed 6 bases from V and 1 base from J, with 11 bases in between. Germline lookup yields CDR1 SGHTA and CDR2 FQGNSA. CDR3 in amino acids: CASSWKPGTDTQYF. DNA for the CDR3: TGTGCCAGCAGTTGGAAACCGGGCACAGATACGCAGTATTTT.

This chain joins TRBV11-2 and TRBJ1-2, with 9 bases identical to TRBD1. The CDR3 extends over 18 amino acids. V was pared by 3 bases and J by 2 bases, with 13 bases of the junction left unmatched. The germline CDR1 and CDR2 sequences are SGHAT and FQNNGV. In DNA form, the CDR3 reads TGTGCCAGCAGCTTCCGACCTTGGGACAGGGAATTAAACTATGGCTACACCTTC. Its translation: CASSFRPWDRELNYGYTF.

This clonotype was seen repeatedly, ten times or more. The rearrangement joins TRBV11-2 to TRBJ1-4, with D hard to call. Germline-derived CDR1 and CDR2 are SGHAT and FQNNGV. Trimming cost V 5 bases and J 1 base, with 5 bases left between them. The CDR3 has 13 amino acids. CDR3 residues: CASSLGTNEKLFF. The CDR3 DNA reads TGTGCCAGCAGCCTTGGAACTAATGAAAAACTGTTTTTT.

The chain carries TRBV24-1 and TRBJ1-2; D gene ambiguous. The ends were cut back, 3 bases at V and 6 bases at J, with 7 bases in the middle. This CDR3 has 12 amino acids. CDR1 and CDR2 from the germline V gene are KGHDR and SFDVKD. The CDR3 spells CATSDQTDGYTF. As DNA, the CDR3 is TGTGCCACCAGTGATCAGACGGATGGCTACACCTTC.

The chain carries TRBV6-5 and TRBJ2-2; 14 positions match TRBD2. V shed 5 bases and J 7 bases; nucleotides not matched to a gene: 12. This CDR3 contains 18 residues. Germline V gene data show CDR1 as MNHEY and CDR2 as SVGAGI. The CDR3 region has the DNA TGTGCCAGCAGTCCATTGACTAGCGGGGGGGCTTCGGTCGGGGAGCTGTTTTTT. Translation: CASSPLTSGGASVGELFF.

This clonotype was counted only a few times. The chain has TRBV19 and TRBJ2-1; D gene ambiguous. Germline-derived CDR1 and CDR2 are LNHDA and SQIVND (reference sequence). The CDR3 sequence is 16 residues long. V shed 4 bases and J shed 4 bases, with 17 bases lying between them. CDR3 protein: CASSSRDPGRYNEQFF. The CDR3 DNA reads as TGTGCCAGTAGTAGTCGCGACCCTGGTCGGTACAATGAGCAGTTCTTC.

The chain's CDR3 is CASSPLGRRNTEAFF. CDR3 DNA: TGTGCCAGCAGTCCGCTGGGGCGGCGGAACACTGAAGCTTTCTTT. The gene calls are TRBV6-2 or TRBV6-3 and TRBJ1-1; tentative D call: TRBD1 (5 bases). The CDR3 runs to 15 residues. Germline loops: CDR1 MNHEY, CDR2 SVGEGT. V was trimmed by 5 bases and J by 1 base, leaving 14 bases between them.

This chain joins TRBV12-3 or TRBV12-4 and TRBJ2-5, with 13 bases lining up with TRBD2. V gave up 6 bases and J gave up 5 bases; unmatched junction bases: 15. CDR3 size: 18 residues. DNA of the CDR3: TGTGCCAGCAGCAGGACTAGCGGGGGCCCCAGGGTTTGGGAGACCCAGTACTTC. Translating it yields CASSRTSGGPRVWETQYF.

A few counts support this clonotype. A much larger clone lies one base from this, so it may be a read error. No conserved phenylalanine or tryptophan is present at the end of the CDR3, so a read error is the likely explanation. The chain combines TRBV5-6 with TRBJ2-7; 10 nucleotides agree with TRBD2. V was clipped by 4 bases and J by 2 bases; unmatched bases: 6. The CDR3 totals 15 residues. Per germline, CDR1 SGHDT and CDR2 YYEEEE. Here the CDR3 reads CASSGGLAETYEQYS. The CDR3 DNA reads as TGTGCCAGCAGCGGAGGACTAGCGGAAACCTACGAGCAGTACTCC.

There are a few counts of this clonotype. The genes are TRBV4-1 and TRBJ1-2; tentatively, D is TRBD1 (6 bases). This CDR3 region has 15 residues. Trimming removed 0 bases from V and 5 bases from J, with 13 bases in between. Per the germline V gene, CDR1 is MGHRA and CDR2 is YSYEKL. The CDR3 spells CASSQDPAGVYGYTF. The CDR3 nucleotides are TGCGCCAGCAGCCAAGACCCCGCAGGGGTATATGGCTACACCTTC.